These T cell receptor beta chains were read from a single sample in a study of blood T cell repertoires in COVID-19. TCRdb's copy holds only in-frame clones and misses some; the assay was immunoSEQ multiplex PCR. Seen here are some 200,000 clones, about 90% observed once, and the top ten hold approximately 2.8%. Sequencing used PBMCs or T cells enriched from blood (not recorded which). These TCRs come from a woman between 45 and 65 years old in a cohort exposed to, infected with or recovered from COVID-19 (not recorded which). The CDR3 runs from the conserved cysteine through the conserved F or W. A D gene is named only where the DNA matches it firmly. Not every row has a clone size; where given, it reads once, few, many or a size class.

D gene: .; clone size: once; V gene: TRBV4-1; J gene: TRBJ1-1; CDR3 DNA: TGCGCCAGCAGCCAAGATGGGGTGGGGGGTCCCATGAACACTGAAGCTTTCTTT; CDR3 protein: CASSQDGVGGPMNTEAFF
D gene: .; clone size: .; V gene: TRBV18; J gene: TRBJ1-1; CDR3 DNA: TGTGCCAGCTCACCCCGACAGACTGAAGCTTTCTTT; CDR3 protein: CASSPRQTEAFF
D gene: TRBD1; clone size: .; V gene: TRBV5-6; J gene: TRBJ2-1; CDR3 DNA: TGTGCCAGCAGCGGACAGGGTGAGCAGTTCTTC; CDR3 protein: CASSGQGEQFF
D gene: TRBD2; clone size: .; V gene: TRBV4-2; J gene: TRBJ2-3; CDR3 DNA: TGTGCCAGCAGCCAAGGGGAGCTAGCGGCTGAGGGTACGCAGTATTTT; CDR3 protein: CASSQGELAAEGTQYF
D gene: TRBD1; clone size: .; V gene: TRBV20-1; J gene: TRBJ1-2; CDR3 DNA: TGCAGTGCTACAGGGGGGCGCGGCTACACCTTC; CDR3 protein: CSATGGRGYTF
D gene: TRBD1; clone size: .; V gene: TRBV30; J gene: TRBJ1-4; CDR3 DNA: TGTGCCTGGAGTCACAGGGGAAGGGATGAAAAACTGTTTTTT; CDR3 protein: CAWSHRGRDEKLFF
D gene: .; clone size: .; V gene: TRBV27; J gene: TRBJ2-3; CDR3 DNA: TGTGCCAGCAGTATCCTAGCAACCACAGATACGCAGTATTTT; CDR3 protein: CASSILATTDTQYF
D gene: .; clone size: .; V gene: TRBV29-1; J gene: TRBJ1-1; CDR3 DNA: TGCAGCGGTAACAGGGTTGACACTGAAGCTTTCTTT; CDR3 protein: CSGNRVDTEAFF
D gene: .; clone size: once; V gene: TRBV6-4; J gene: TRBJ1-1; CDR3 DNA: TGTGCCAGCAGTCAGGACTGGAACACTGAAGCTTTCTTT; CDR3 protein: CASSQDWNTEAFF
D gene: .; clone size: .; V gene: TRBV14; J gene: TRBJ2-1; CDR3 DNA: TGTGCCAGCAGCCAAGAATTAAACTTCGATGAGCAGTTCTTC; CDR3 protein: CASSQELNFDEQFF
D gene: TRBD1; clone size: .; V gene: TRBV29-1; J gene: TRBJ1-2; CDR3 DNA: TGCAGCGTCGGACAGGGGTCCGGTGGCTACACCTTC; CDR3 protein: CSVGQGSGGYTF
D gene: .; clone size: .; V gene: TRBV12-3/TRBV12-4; J gene: TRBJ1-2; CDR3 DNA: TGTGCCAGCAGACCAGATACTAACTATGGCTACACCTTC; CDR3 protein: CASRPDTNYGYTF
D gene: .; clone size: .; V gene: TRBV4-2; J gene: TRBJ2-3; CDR3 DNA: TGTGCCAGCAGCCAAGATTCGGGGGACACAGATACGCAGTATTTT; CDR3 protein: CASSQDSGDTDTQYF